This T cell receptor beta chain was retrieved from a study of blood T cells in healthy people across ages. V was clipped by 0 bases and J by 2 bases; unmatched bases: 10. Germline assignment: CDR1 LGHNA and CDR2 YNFKEQ. There are 18 residues in the CDR3. The use of a sample-barcoded 5' primer and a J-beta primer mix characterized a second PCR of roughly 6 to 11 cycles. TCRdb independently ran MiXCR on the 5' RACE reads; one entry per CDR3 protein. This table has around 850,000 distinct CDR3 sequences, about 34% appearing once. The sample consisted of blood. The clonotype was recovered from a man between 18 and 29 years old in good health. V is TRBV4-2 and J is TRBJ2-5; 9 nucleotides align to TRBD2. The CDR3 loop is CASSQDRRGGASQETQYF. The CDR3 DNA follows: TGTGCCAGCAGCCAAGATCGGCGCGGGGGGGCTTCTCAAGAGACCCAGTACTTC.